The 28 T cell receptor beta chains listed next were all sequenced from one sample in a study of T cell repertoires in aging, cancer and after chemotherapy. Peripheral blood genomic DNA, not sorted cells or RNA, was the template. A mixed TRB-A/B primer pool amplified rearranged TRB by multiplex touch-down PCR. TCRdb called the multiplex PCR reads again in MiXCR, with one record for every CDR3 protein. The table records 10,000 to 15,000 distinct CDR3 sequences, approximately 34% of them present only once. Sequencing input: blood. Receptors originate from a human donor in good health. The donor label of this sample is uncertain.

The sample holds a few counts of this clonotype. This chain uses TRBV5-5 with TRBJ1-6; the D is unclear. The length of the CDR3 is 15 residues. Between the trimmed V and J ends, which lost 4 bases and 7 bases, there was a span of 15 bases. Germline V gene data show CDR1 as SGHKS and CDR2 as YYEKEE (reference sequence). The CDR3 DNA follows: TGTGCCAGCAGCCCCGGGAACAGACTAAATTCACCCCTCCACTTT. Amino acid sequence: CASSPGNRLNSPLHF.

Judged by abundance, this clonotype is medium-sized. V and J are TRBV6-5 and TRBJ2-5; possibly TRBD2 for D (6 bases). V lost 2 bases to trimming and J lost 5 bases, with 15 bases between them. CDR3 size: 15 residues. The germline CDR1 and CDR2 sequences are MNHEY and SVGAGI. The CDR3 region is CASSYGRGRRETQYF. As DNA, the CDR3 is TGTGCCAGCAGTTACGGGCGGGGTCGGAGGGAGACCCAGTACTTC.

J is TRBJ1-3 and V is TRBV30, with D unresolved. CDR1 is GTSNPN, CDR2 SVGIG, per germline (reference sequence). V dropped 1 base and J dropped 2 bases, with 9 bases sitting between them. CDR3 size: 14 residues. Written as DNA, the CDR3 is TGTGCCTGGAGTGGGAGCCCTGCTGGAAACACCATATATTTT. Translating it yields CAWSGSPAGNTIYF.

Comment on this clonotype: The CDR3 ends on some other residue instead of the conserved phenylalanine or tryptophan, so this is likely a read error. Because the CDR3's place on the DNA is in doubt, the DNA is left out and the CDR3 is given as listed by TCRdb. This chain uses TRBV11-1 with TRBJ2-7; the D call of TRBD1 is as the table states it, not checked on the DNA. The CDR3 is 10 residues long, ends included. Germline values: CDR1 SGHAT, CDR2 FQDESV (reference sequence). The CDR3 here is CASSTGQGRE.

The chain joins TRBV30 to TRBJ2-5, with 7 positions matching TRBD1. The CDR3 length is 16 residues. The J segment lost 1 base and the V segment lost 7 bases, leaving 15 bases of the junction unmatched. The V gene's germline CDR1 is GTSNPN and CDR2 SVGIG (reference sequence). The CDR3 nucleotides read TGTGCCTCCCAAAGAGGGTGGGGACAGTTCCAAGAGACCCAGTACTTC. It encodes CASQRGWGQFQETQYF. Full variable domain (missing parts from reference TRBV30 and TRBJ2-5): SQTIHQWPATLVQPVGSPLSLECTVEGTSNPNLYWYRQAAGRGLQLLFYSVGIGQISSEVPQNLSASRPQDRQFILSSKKLLLSDSGFYLCASQRGWGQFQETQYFGPGTRLLVL.

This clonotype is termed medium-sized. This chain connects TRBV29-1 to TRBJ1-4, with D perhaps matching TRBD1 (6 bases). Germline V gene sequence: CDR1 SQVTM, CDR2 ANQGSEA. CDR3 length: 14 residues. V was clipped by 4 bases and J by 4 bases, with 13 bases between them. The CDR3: CSVGLQGVNEKLFF. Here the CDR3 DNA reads TGCAGCGTTGGTCTACAGGGAGTTAATGAAAAACTGTTTTTT.

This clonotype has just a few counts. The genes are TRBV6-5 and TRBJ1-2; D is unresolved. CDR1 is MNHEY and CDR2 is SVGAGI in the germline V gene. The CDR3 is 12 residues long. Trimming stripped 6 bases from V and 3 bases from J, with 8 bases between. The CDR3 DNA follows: TGTGCCAGCAGGGAGGGCCACTATGGCTACACCTTC. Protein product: CASREGHYGYTF.

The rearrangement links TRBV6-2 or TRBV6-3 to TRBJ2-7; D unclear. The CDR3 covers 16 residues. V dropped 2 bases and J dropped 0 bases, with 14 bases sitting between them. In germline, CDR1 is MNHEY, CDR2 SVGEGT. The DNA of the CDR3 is TGTGCCAGCAGTTACCCCCCCCCCGGAAGCTCCTACGAGCAGTACTTC. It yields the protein CASSYPPPGSSYEQYF.

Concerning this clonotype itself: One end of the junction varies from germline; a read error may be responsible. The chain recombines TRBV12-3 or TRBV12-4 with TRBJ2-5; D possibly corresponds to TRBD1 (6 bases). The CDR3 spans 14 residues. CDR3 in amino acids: CAISLPGHGETQYF. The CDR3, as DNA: TGTGCCATCAGTCTTCCGGGACACGGAGAGACCCAGTACTTC.

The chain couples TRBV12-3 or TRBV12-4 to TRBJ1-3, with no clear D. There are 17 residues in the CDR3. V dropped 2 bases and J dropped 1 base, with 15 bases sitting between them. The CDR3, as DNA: TGTGCCAGCAGTTTATTGTTTACCCCTACTTCTGGAAACACCATATATTTT. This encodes CASSLLFTPTSGNTIYF.

CDR3 amino acids: CASSTTGGPGNTIYF. DNA for the CDR3: TGTGCCAGTAGTACCACAGGGGGACCTGGAAACACCATATATTTT. This chain joins TRBV19 and TRBJ1-3; 8 positions agree with TRBD1. Germline-derived CDR1 and CDR2 are LNHDA and SQIVND (reference sequence). The V segment lost 4 bases and the J segment 2 bases; nucleotides outside the gene matches: 4. The CDR3 is 15 residues long. The full variable domain, completed using reference TRBV19 and TRBJ1-3, is DGGITQSPKYLFRKEGQNVTLSCEQNLNHDAMYWYRQDPGQGLRLIYYSQIVNDFQKGDIAEGYSVSREKKESFPLTVTSAQKNPTAFYLCASSTTGGPGNTIYFGEGSWLTVV.

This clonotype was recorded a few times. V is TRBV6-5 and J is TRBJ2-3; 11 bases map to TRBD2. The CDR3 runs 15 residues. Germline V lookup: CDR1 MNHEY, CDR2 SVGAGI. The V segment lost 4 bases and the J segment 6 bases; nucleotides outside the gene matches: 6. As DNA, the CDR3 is TGTGCCAGCAGTTCATCACTAGCGGGGGCTGATACGCAGTATTTT. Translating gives CASSSSLAGADTQYF.

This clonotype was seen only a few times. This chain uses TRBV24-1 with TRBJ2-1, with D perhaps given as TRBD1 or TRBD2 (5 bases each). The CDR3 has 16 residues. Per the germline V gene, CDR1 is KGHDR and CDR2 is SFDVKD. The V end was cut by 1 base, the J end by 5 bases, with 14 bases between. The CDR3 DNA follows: TGTGCCACCAGTGATTTAACCGGGACGGGAAACAATGAGCAGTTCTTC. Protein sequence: CATSDLTGTGNNEQFF.

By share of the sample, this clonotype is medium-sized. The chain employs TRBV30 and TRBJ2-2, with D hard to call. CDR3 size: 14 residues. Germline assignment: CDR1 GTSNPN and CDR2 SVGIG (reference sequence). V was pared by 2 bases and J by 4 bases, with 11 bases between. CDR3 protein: CAWSKSGITGELFF. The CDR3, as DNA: TGTGCCTGGAGTAAGTCTGGGATCACCGGGGAGCTGTTTTTT.

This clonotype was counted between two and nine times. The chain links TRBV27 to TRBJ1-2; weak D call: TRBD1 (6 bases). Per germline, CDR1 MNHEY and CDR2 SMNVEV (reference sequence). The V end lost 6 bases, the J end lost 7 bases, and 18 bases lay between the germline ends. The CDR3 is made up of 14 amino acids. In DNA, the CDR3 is TGTGCCAGCAGGGCTGCGGGGGCAGTTCCTGGCTACACCTTC. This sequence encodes CASRAAGAVPGYTF.

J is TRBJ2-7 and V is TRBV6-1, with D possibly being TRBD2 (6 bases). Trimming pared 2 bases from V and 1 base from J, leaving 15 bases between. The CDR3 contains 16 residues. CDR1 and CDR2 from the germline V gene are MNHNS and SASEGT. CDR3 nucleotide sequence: TGTGCCAGCAGTGAATCTGAGACTAGAGGGTCCTACGAGCAGTACTTC. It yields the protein CASSESETRGSYEQYF.

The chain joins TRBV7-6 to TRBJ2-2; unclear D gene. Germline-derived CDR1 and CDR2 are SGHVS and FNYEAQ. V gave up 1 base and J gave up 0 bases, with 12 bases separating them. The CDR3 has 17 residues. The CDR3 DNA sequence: TGTGCCAGCAGCTTAGATCCTAGGCCCTCGAACACCGGGGAGCTGTTTTTT. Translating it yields CASSLDPRPSNTGELFF.

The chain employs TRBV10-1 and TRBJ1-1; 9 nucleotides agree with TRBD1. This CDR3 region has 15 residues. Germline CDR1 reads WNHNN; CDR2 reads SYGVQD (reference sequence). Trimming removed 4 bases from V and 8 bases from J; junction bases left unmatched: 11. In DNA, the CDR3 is TGCGCCAGCAGTGTCGAGGCCGGGACAGGGAGCGAAGCTTTCTTT. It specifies CASSVEAGTGSEAFF.

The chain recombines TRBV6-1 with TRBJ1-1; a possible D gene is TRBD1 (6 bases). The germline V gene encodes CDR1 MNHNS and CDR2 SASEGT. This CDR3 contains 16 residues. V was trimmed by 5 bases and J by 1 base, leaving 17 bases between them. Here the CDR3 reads CASSYGRGGPNTEAFF. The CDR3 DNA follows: TGTGCCAGCAGTTATGGGAGGGGGGGACCGAACACTGAAGCTTTCTTT.

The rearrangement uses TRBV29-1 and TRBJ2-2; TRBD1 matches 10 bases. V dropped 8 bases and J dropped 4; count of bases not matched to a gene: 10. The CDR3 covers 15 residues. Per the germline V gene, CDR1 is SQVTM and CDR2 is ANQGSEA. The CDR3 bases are TGCAGCACCCAGACAGGGGGCGCCGGCACCGGGGAGCTGTTTTTT. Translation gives CSTQTGGAGTGELFF.

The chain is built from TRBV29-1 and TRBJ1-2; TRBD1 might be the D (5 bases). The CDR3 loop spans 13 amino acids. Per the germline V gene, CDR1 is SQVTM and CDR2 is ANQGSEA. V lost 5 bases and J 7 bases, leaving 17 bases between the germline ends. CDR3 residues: CSVLDPGRSGYTF. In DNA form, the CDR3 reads TGCAGCGTTTTAGATCCGGGGCGAAGTGGCTACACCTTC.

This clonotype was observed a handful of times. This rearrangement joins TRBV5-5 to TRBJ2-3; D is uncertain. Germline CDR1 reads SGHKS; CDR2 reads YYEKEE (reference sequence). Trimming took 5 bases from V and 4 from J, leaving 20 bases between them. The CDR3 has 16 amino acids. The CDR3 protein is CASSRWVVNQADTQYF. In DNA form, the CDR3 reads TGTGCCAGCAGTCGCTGGGTGGTCAACCAAGCAGATACGCAGTATTTT. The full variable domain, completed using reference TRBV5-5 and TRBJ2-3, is DAGVTQSPTHLIKTRGQQVTLRCSPISGHKSVSWYQQVLGQGPQFIFQYYEKEERGRGNFPDRFSARQFPNYSSELNVNALLLGDSALYLCASSRWVVNQADTQYFGPGTRLTVL.

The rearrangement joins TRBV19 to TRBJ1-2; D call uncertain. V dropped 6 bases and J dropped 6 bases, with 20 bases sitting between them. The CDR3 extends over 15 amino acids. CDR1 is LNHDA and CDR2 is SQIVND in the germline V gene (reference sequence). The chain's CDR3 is CASSTTTLQIHGYTF. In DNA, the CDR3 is TGTGCCAGTAGCACAACGACTCTCCAGATCCATGGCTACACCTTC.

CDR3 protein: CAWSTGRIQYF. In DNA, the CDR3 is TGTGCCTGGAGTACCGGCCGCATTCAGTACTTC. The chain carries TRBV30 and TRBJ2-4; D not resolved. The CDR3 is 11 amino acids. V was cut by 2 bases and J by 9 bases, with 8 bases left in between. Germline values: CDR1 GTSNPN, CDR2 SVGIG (reference sequence).

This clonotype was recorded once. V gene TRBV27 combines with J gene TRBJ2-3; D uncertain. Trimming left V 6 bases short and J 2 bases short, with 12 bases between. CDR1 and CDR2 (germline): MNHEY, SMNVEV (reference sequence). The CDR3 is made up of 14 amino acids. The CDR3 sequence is CASRVSKSTDTQYF. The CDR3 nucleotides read TGTGCCAGCAGGGTATCCAAGTCCACAGATACGCAGTATTTT.

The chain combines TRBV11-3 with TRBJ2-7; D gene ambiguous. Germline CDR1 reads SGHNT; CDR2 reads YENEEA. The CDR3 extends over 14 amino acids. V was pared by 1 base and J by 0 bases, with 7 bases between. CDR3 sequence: CASSLGPSSYEQYF. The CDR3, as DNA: TGTGCCAGCAGCTTAGGTCCAAGCTCCTACGAGCAGTACTTC.

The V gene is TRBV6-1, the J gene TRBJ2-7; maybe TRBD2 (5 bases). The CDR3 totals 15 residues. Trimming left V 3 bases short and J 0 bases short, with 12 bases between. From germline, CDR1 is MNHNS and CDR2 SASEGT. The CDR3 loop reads CASSDYSRDSYEQYF. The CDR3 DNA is TGTGCCAGCAGTGACTACTCCCGGGACTCCTACGAGCAGTACTTC.

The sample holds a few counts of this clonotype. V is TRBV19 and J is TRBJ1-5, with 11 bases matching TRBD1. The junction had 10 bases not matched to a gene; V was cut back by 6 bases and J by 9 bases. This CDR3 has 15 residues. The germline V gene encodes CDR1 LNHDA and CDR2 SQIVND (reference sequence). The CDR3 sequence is CASRMGQGDRTPQHF. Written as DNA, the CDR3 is TGTGCCAGTAGGATGGGACAGGGGGACCGGACGCCCCAGCATTTT.